Following are 22 T cell receptor beta chains from one sample sequenced in a study of identical twins. MiXCR, run by TCRdb on the 5' RACE reads, gives a single entry per CDR3 protein. Found here are 500,000 or so distinct CDR3 sequences, around an eighth of them singletons; the top ten hold approximately 0.98%. In addition, the sample was reused for a study of yellow fever vaccine responses in identical twins.

The material sequenced was CD4+ T cells sorted from blood. The receptor source for this set is a young woman in good health.

This clonotype appeared many times. This chain connects TRBV5-1 to TRBJ1-1; D unclear. Germline V lookup: CDR1 SGHRS, CDR2 YFSETQ. The CDR3 spans 15 residues. V was clipped by 0 bases and J by 0 bases, with 9 bases between them. The CDR3 nucleotides are TGCGCCAGCAGCTTGGCGGGCACCTTGAACACTGAAGCTTTCTTT. Protein: CASSLAGTLNTEAFF.

This clonotype was detected only a few times. The chain is built from TRBV2 and TRBJ1-5; 7 nucleotides match TRBD1. Trimming removed 9 bases from V and 2 bases from J; junction bases left unmatched: 7. The CDR3 consists of 14 residues. From germline, CDR1 is SNHLY and CDR2 FYNNEI. CDR3 sequence: CASEGALRNQPQHF. CDR3 nucleotides: TGTGCCAGTGAGGGGGCTCTGCGCAATCAGCCCCAGCATTTT.

The CDR3 nucleotides read TGCAGTGCTGGCCAGGGCCTCGCGGGGACCTACGAGCAGTACTTC. Its translation is CSAGQGLAGTYEQYF. The chain uses TRBV20-1 and TRBJ2-7; a possible D gene is TRBD2 (6 bases). The CDR3 sequence is 15 residues long. The V end lost 5 bases, the J end lost 2 bases, and 19 bases lay between the germline ends. Germline assignment: CDR1 DFQATT and CDR2 SNEGSKA (reference sequence).

The chain has TRBV11-2 and TRBJ2-7; TRBD1 matches at 7 bases. Unmatched junction bases numbered 7, after V lost 1 base and J lost 4 bases. CDR1 SGHAT and CDR2 FQNNGV come from the germline V gene. The CDR3 extends over 15 amino acids. The CDR3: CASSLVPGTVYEQYF. CDR3 DNA sequence: TGTGCCAGCAGCTTAGTACCTGGGACAGTATACGAGCAGTACTTC.

The rearrangement links TRBV19 to TRBJ2-1; D is uncertain. Trimming left V 3 bases short and J 2 bases short, with 11 bases between. Germline V gene lookup returns CDR1 LNHDA and CDR2 SQIVND (reference sequence). The CDR3 runs to 15 residues. The CDR3 DNA reads TGTGCCAGTAGTATTCCTGGCGGAGCCTACAATGAGCAGTTCTTC. The encoded protein is CASSIPGGAYNEQFF.

This clonotype was seen repeatedly, ten times or more. V and J are TRBV29-1 and TRBJ2-5; D is uncertain. CDR1 and CDR2 (germline): SQVTM, ANQGSEA. V lost 3 bases and J 5 bases, leaving 10 bases between the germline ends. The CDR3 extends over 12 amino acids. CDR3 nucleotides: TGCAGCGTTGAGGCGGTGGTGGAGACCCAGTACTTC. Protein product: CSVEAVVETQYF.

The rearrangement links TRBV11-1 to TRBJ2-7; TRBD1 matches 11 bases. This CDR3 has 16 residues. The V segment lost 4 bases and the J segment 0 bases; nucleotides outside the gene matches: 5. Germline V lookup: CDR1 SGHAT, CDR2 FQDESV (reference sequence). The CDR3 loop reads CASSSDRGPISYEQYF. The CDR3 DNA is TGTGCCAGCAGCTCGGACAGGGGGCCCATCTCCTACGAGCAGTACTTC.

The chain joins TRBV19 to TRBJ2-3; tentative D call: TRBD2 (6 bases). CDR1 is LNHDA and CDR2 is SQIVND in the germline V gene (reference sequence). The V and J ends lost 8 bases and 8 bases respectively, with 23 bases between them. The CDR3 is 15 residues long. The CDR3 DNA reads TGTGCCAGTGGGATTAGCGGAGCCTCCGGGATTACGCAGTATTTT. Translated, it gives CASGISGASGITQYF.

In this sample, this clonotype turned up a few times. The chain joins TRBV7-9 to TRBJ1-1; TRBD1 might be the D (6 bases). Germline V gives CDR1 SEHNR, CDR2 FQNEAQ (reference sequence). CDR3 length: 12 amino acids. Trimming pared 1 base from V and 8 bases from J, leaving 8 bases between. The DNA of the CDR3 is TGTGCCAGCAGCTTAGTTCAGGGGGAAGCTTTCTTT. It specifies CASSLVQGEAFF.

The rearrangement uses TRBV7-9 and TRBJ2-1; perhaps D is TRBD1 or TRBD2 (7 bases each). From germline, CDR1 is SEHNR and CDR2 FQNEAQ (reference sequence). Trimming took off 1 base at V and 9 bases at J, with 16 bases between the two ends. This CDR3 region has 15 residues. CDR3 bases: TGTGCCAGCAGCTTAGACGGCAGGGGGGAGGGTGAGCAGTTCTTC. Translation: CASSLDGRGEGEQFF.

This clonotype came up a few times. V and J are TRBV5-5 and TRBJ2-3; either TRBD1 or TRBD2 may supply D (6 bases each). The CDR3 runs to 15 residues. V lost 4 bases and J lost 2, with 14 bases in between. The germline CDR1 and CDR2 sequences are SGHKS and YYEKEE (reference sequence). The CDR3 DNA reads TGTGCCAGCAGCCTAATAACGGGGGCCACAGATACGCAGTATTTT. This sequence encodes CASSLITGATDTQYF.

This rearrangement joins TRBV7-9 to TRBJ2-1, with D unclear. CDR3 length equals 15 residues. Germline CDR1 and CDR2: SEHNR and FQNEAQ (reference sequence). The V gene lost 2 bases and the J gene lost 4 bases, with 12 bases spanning the gap. CDR3 in DNA: TGTGCCAGCAGCTTATTGCCTGGCAATTACAATGAGCAGTTCTTC. Protein product: CASSLLPGNYNEQFF.

This clonotype was seen many times. The rearrangement links TRBV12-3 or TRBV12-4 to TRBJ2-1; TRBD2 matches 7 bases. This CDR3 contains 14 residues. The junction had 6 bases not matched to a gene; V was cut back by 1 base and J by 9 bases. Written as DNA, the CDR3 is TGTGCCAGCAGTTTAGGGCGGGAGACTCTTGAGCAGTTCTTC. Translated: CASSLGRETLEQFF.

The J gene is TRBJ1-5, the V gene TRBV20-1; tentative D call: TRBD1 (5 bases). This CDR3 is 12 amino acids long. CDR1 and CDR2 (germline): DFQATT, SNEGSKA (reference sequence). V lost 6 bases and J lost 3, with 9 bases in between. This CDR3 reads CSAEDNNQPQHF. CDR3 in DNA: TGCAGTGCAGAGGACAACAATCAGCCCCAGCATTTT.

This clonotype was observed a few times. The rearrangement links TRBV7-8 to TRBJ2-7; tentative D call: TRBD2 (5 bases). The CDR3 sequence is 15 residues long. Germline V gives CDR1 SGHVS, CDR2 FQNEAQ. V was trimmed by 1 base and J by 2 bases, leaving 12 bases between them. In nucleotides, the CDR3 is TGTGCCAGCAGCTTAGGAGGACTTCGTCCCTACGAGCAGTACTTC. Its translation is CASSLGGLRPYEQYF.

This clonotype has just a few counts. This chain links TRBV7-8 with TRBJ1-1; 8 bases match TRBD1. V gave up 7 bases and J gave up 4 bases; unmatched junction bases: 8. Germline values: CDR1 SGHVS, CDR2 FQNEAQ. This CDR3 is built from 14 residues. DNA for the CDR3: TGTGCCAGCAAACACAGGGGGTGGGGCACTGAAGCTTTCTTT. It is translated as CASKHRGWGTEAFF.

This clonotype was observed many times. The V gene is TRBV7-2, the J gene TRBJ2-7; D gene unclear. The CDR3 sequence is 12 residues long. Trimming cost V 2 bases and J 11 bases, with 13 bases left between them. Germline assignment: CDR1 SGHTA and CDR2 FQGNSA. The CDR3 is CASSLSSAVEYF. CDR3 in DNA: TGTGCCAGCAGCTTATCTTCCGCTGTCGAGTACTTC.

Many counts were recorded for this clonotype. The junction does not match germline at one end; this may be a read error. This chain connects TRBV18 to TRBJ2-5; 7 bases are a match to TRBD1. CDR1 and CDR2 from the germline V gene are KGHSH and LQKENI. CDR3 length: 13 residues. The chain's CDR3 is CASSPTGEETQYF. The CDR3 bases are TGCGCCAGCAGCCCTACAGGGGAAGAGACCCAGTACTTC.

This clonotype was observed a handful of times. The chain couples TRBV12-3 or TRBV12-4 to TRBJ1-1; possibly TRBD1 for D (5 bases). The V and J ends lost 3 bases and 11 bases respectively, with 7 bases between them. The CDR3 loop spans 10 amino acids. CDR3 coding DNA: TGTGCCAGCAGTTTGGGGCGGGCTTTCTTT. Its protein product is CASSLGRAFF.

This clonotype was detected ten times or more. This chain connects TRBV20-1 to TRBJ2-3; TRBD2 agrees at 10 bases. The CDR3 is 17 residues long. Germline loops: CDR1 DFQATT, CDR2 SNEGSKA (reference sequence). The V and J ends lost 3 bases and 4 bases, in that order; junction bases with no gene match: 13. DNA for the CDR3: TGCAGTGCTAGCCCTCTACTCCTAGCGGGAGTGGCAGATACGCAGTATTTT. It specifies CSASPLLLAGVADTQYF.

This clonotype was counted a few times. J is TRBJ2-1 and V is TRBV11-3, with 8 bases fitting TRBD2. The CDR3 is made up of 15 amino acids. CDR1 is SGHNT, CDR2 YENEEA, per germline. Trimming at V came to 3 bases and at J to 3 bases, leaving 4 bases not matched to a gene. The CDR3, as DNA: TGTGCCAGCAGCTTGGAGGGGACTAGCTACAATGAGCAGTTCTTC. Amino acids: CASSLEGTSYNEQFF. Filled out from reference TRBV11-3 and TRBJ2-1, the complete variable domain reads EAGVVQSPRYKIIEKKQPVAFWCNPISGHNTLYWYLQNLGQGPELLIRYENEEAVDDSQLPKDRFSAERLKGVDSTLKIQPAELGDSAVYLCASSLEGTSYNEQFFGPGTRLTVL.

The chain couples TRBV2 to TRBJ2-2; D may be TRBD1 (6 bases). Germline loops: CDR1 SNHLY, CDR2 FYNNEI. CDR3 length equals 15 residues. The V end was cut by 8 bases, the J end by 7 bases, with 20 bases between. In DNA, the CDR3 is TGTGCCAGCGAAAACGGGGTACAGGGCGTCGGGGAGCTGTTTTTT. Encoded protein: CASENGVQGVGELFF.